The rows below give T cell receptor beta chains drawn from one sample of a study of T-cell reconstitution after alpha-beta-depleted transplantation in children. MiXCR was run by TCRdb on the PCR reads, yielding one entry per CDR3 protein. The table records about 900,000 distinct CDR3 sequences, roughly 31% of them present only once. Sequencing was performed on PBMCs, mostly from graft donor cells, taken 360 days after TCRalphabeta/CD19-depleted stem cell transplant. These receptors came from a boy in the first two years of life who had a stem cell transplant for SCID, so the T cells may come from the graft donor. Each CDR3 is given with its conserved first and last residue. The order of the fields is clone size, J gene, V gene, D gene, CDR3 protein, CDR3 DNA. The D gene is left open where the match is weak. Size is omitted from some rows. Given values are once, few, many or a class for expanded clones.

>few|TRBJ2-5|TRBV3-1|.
CASSDQREQETQYF
TGTGCCAGCAGCGACCAGAGAGAGCAAGAGACCCAGTACTTC
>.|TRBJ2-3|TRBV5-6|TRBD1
CASSTRDRASTDTQYF
TGTGCCAGCAGCACACGGGACAGGGCAAGCACAGATACGCAGTATTTT
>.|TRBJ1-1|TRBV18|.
CASSPGVLTEAFF
TGTGCCAGCTCGCCGGGGGTACTGACTGAAGCTTTCTTT
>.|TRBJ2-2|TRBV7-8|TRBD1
CASSLIGTGNTGELFF
TGTGCCAGCAGCTTAATAGGGACAGGGAACACCGGGGAGCTGTTTTTT
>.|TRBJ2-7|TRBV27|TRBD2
CASSFGGPGGRYEQYF
TGTGCCAGCAGTTTCGGCGGGCCGGGAGGACGCTACGAGCAGTACTTC
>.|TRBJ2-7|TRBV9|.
CASSVGVGTEPYYEQYF
TGTGCCAGCAGCGTAGGTGTGGGGACGGAACCCTACTACGAGCAGTACTTC
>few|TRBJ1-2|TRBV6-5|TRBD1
CASSSQGAGYGYTF
TGTGCCAGCAGTTCTCAGGGGGCGGGCTATGGCTACACCTTC
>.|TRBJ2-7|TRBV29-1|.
CSVGLGYEQYF
TGCAGCGTTGGGCTCGGCTACGAGCAGTACTTC
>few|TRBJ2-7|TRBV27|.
CASSYRRGPWEQYF
TGTGCCAGCAGTTATAGACGGGGCCCCTGGGAGCAGTACTTC
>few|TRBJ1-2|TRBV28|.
CASSSLGHPNLAIGGYTF
TGTGCCAGCAGTTCGTTGGGACACCCGAACCTCGCCATTGGGGGCTACACCTTC
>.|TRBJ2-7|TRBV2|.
CASNAGRRKDEQYF
TGTGCCAGTAATGCAGGCCGCCGAAAGGACGAGCAGTACTTC
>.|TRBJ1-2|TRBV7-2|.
CASSWGWGYTF
TGTGCCAGCAGCTGGGGGTGGGGCTACACCTTC
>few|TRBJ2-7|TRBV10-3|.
CATRRQGTYEQYF
TGTGCCACAAGGAGGCAGGGAACCTACGAGCAGTACTTC
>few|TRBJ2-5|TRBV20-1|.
CSAPRSGEETQYF
TGCAGTGCCCCGAGGAGCGGAGAAGAGACCCAGTACTTC
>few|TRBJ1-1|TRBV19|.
CASSISGRWTEAFF
TGTGCCAGTAGTATCTCTGGGAGGTGGACTGAAGCTTTCTTT
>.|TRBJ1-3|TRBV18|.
CASSHDLGGGSGNTIYF
TGTGCCAGCTCTCACGATCTAGGTGGCGGCTCTGGAAACACCATATATTTT
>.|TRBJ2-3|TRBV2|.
CASSFPGPDTQYF
TGTGCCAGCAGTTTTCCGGGCCCAGATACGCAGTATTTT
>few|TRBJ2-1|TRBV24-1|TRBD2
CATSDPRLAGGDEQFF
TGTGCCACCAGTGATCCCAGACTAGCGGGGGGAGACGAGCAGTTCTTC
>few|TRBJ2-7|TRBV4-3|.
CASSQGETTAYEQYF
TGCGCCAGCAGCCAAGGGGAGACTACCGCCTACGAGCAGTACTTC
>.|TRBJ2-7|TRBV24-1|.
CAWRVHTPFGSYEQYF
TGTGCCTGGCGGGTTCATACACCGTTTGGCTCCTACGAGCAGTACTTC
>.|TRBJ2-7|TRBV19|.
CASRGGAPYEQYF
TGTGCCAGTAGGGGTGGGGCCCCCTACGAGCAGTACTTC
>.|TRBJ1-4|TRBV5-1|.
CASSLDGAPNEKLFF
TGCGCCAGCAGCTTGGATGGGGCTCCTAATGAAAAACTGTTTTTT
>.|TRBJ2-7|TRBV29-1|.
CSVVGQRAGEQYF
TGCAGCGTTGTTGGACAAAGGGCGGGCGAGCAGTACTTC
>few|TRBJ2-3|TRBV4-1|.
CASSQGAGRATDTQYF
TGCGCCAGCAGCCAAGGGGCGGGCAGGGCGACAGATACGCAGTATTTT
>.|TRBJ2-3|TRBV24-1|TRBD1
CATSDPGQGADTQYF
TGTGCCACCAGTGATCCGGGACAGGGTGCGGATACGCAGTATTTT
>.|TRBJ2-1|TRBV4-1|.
CASSQAPGYNEQFF
TGCGCCAGCAGCCAAGCCCCGGGATACAATGAGCAGTTCTTC
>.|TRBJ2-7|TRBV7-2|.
CASSSETSLFYYEQYF
TGTGCCAGCAGCTCAGAAACTAGCCTCTTCTACTACGAGCAGTACTTC
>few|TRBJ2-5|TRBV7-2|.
CASSRPPESQYF
TGTGCCAGCAGCCGCCCCCCGGAGAGCCAGTACTTC
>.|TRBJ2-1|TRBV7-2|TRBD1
CASRPTGGISYNEQFF
TGTGCCAGCAGACCGACAGGGGGAATTTCTTACAATGAGCAGTTCTTC
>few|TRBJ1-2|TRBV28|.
CASSPAGGAGLPYTF
TGTGCCAGCAGCCCCGCTGGTGGCGCAGGTCTACCCTACACCTTC
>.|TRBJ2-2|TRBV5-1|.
CASSLTGWAGELFF
TGCGCCAGCAGCTTGACAGGATGGGCCGGGGAGCTGTTTTTT
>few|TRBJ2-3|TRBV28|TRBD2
CASSLLGGGGDTQYF
TGTGCCAGCAGTTTACTAGGCGGGGGGGGAGATACGCAGTATTTT
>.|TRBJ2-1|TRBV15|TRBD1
CATSRALKTRDRGSSEQFF
TGTGCCACCAGCAGAGCACTGAAAACCCGGGACAGGGGATCCAGTGAGCAGTTCTTC
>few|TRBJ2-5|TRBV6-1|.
CASTRRGAKTQYF
TGTGCCAGCACTCGACGGGGCGCAAAGACCCAGTACTTC
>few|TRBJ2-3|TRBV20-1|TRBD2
CSASISGLGSTDTQYF
TGCAGTGCTAGCATATCGGGACTAGGGAGCACAGATACGCAGTATTTT
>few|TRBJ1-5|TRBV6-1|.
CASSPPRRADNQPQHF
TGTGCCAGCAGTCCTCCCCGGAGGGCAGACAATCAGCCCCAGCATTTT
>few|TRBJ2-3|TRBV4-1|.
CASSQMYRDRGTDTQYF
TGCGCCAGCAGCCAGATGTACCGGGACCGAGGCACAGATACGCAGTATTTT
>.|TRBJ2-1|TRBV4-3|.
CASSQAGDPGVEQFF
TGCGCCAGCAGCCAAGCGGGGGACCCTGGGGTTGAGCAGTTCTTC
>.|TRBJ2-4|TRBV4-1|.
CASSPEGIIGKNIQYF
TGCGCCAGCAGCCCCGAGGGGATAATTGGCAAAAACATTCAGTACTTC
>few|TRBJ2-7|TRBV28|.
CASSLPRAYSYEQYF
TGTGCCAGCAGTTTACCCCGGGCCTACTCCTACGAGCAGTACTTC
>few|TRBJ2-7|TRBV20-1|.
CSATRLDEQYF
TGCAGCGCCACCAGGCTTGACGAGCAGTACTTC
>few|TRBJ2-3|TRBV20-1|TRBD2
CSASIAGGHTDTQYF
TGCAGTGCTTCAATAGCGGGGGGCCACACAGATACGCAGTATTTT
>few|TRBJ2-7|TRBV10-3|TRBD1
CATGMTGMHEQYF
TGTGCCACAGGAATGACAGGGATGCACGAGCAGTACTTC
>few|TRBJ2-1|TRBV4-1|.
CASSQVIRETYNEQFF
TGCGCCAGCAGCCAAGTGATTCGGGAAACCTACAATGAGCAGTTCTTC
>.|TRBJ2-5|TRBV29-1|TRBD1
CSVSDRGEETQYF
TGCAGCGTCTCGGACAGGGGAGAAGAGACCCAGTACTTC
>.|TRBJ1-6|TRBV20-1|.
CSARPQGPTSNSPLHF
TGCAGTGCTAGACCTCAGGGGCCTACGTCTAATTCACCCCTCCACTTT
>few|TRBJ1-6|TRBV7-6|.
CASSLSREGSPLHF
TGTGCCAGCAGCTTATCCAGGGAGGGTTCACCCCTCCACTTT
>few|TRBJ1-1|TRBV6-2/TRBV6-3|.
CASSYPDSLRAFF
TGTGCCAGCAGTTATCCCGACAGCCTGCGGGCTTTCTTT